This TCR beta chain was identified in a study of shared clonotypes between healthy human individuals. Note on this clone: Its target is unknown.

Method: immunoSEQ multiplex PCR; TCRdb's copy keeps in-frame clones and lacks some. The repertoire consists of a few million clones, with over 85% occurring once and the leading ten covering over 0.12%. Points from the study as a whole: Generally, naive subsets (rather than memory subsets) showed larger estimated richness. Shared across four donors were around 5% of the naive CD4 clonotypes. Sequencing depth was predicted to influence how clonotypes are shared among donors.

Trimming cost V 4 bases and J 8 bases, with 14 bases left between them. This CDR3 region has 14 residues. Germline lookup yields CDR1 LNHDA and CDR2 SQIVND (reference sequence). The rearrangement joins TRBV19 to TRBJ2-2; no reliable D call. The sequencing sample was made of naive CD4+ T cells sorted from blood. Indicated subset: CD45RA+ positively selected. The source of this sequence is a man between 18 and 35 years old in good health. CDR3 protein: CASSNLTPPGELFF. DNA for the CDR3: TGTGCCAGTAGTAATCTGACACCTCCGGGGGAGCTGTTTTTT.